This T cell receptor beta chain is from a study of neurological immune-mediated disorders. Libraries used 2 million unsorted PBMCs kept frozen in RNAlater. The study's findings and limits: Multiple sclerosis was found to have the least TCR clonal expansion, below healthy controls, and HTLV-1-associated myelopathy the most.

With 10-nucleotide random UMIs included, cDNA was synthesized by 5'RACE. One entry per CDR3 protein results from TCRdb running MiXCR on the 5' RACE reads. The sample consists of fewer than 25,000 distinct CDR3 sequences, about 13% of them appearing once. At least ten counts were recorded for this clonotype. Its antigen is unknown. The clonotype was recovered from a woman in her fifties or sixties with HTLV-1-associated myelopathy (HAM/TSP). Material for sequencing was PBMCs.

In DNA form, the CDR3 reads TGTGCCAGCAGTTCACGCACAGATACGCAGTATTTT. This encodes CASSSRTDTQYF. V is TRBV6-5 and J is TRBJ2-3; no definite D call. CDR1 and CDR2 from the germline V gene are MNHEY and SVGAGI. CDR3 length equals 12 residues. With 4 bases removed from V and 1 base from J, the gap between germline ends came to 3 bases.